The rows below give T cell receptor beta chains drawn from one sample of a study of ipilimumab plus nivolumab after autologous stem cell transplantation. Produced via immunoSEQ multiplex PCR; TCRdb's table is partial and in-frame only. Of tens of thousands of clones listed, about 83% are singletons. Sequencing used PBMCs, obtained in a trial of ipilimumab plus nivolumab as post-transplant consolidation. The source of these receptors is a male donor with diffuse large B-cell lymphoma. Each CDR3 is given with its conserved first and last residue. A D gene is named only where the DNA matches it firmly.

>TRBJ1-1|TRBV5-1|NA
CASSLDSTNTEAFF
TGCGCCAGCAGCTTGGACAGCACGAACACTGAAGCTTTCTTT
>TRBJ2-5|TRBV7-9|NA
CASSLAGVEETQYF
TGTGCCAGCAGCTTAGCTGGGGTGGAAGAGACCCAGTACTTC
>TRBJ2-2|TRBV18|NA
CASSPMTMMVTGELFF
TGTGCCAGCTCACCTATGACTATGATGGTGACCGGGGAGCTGTTTTTT
>TRBJ2-5|TRBV7-8|NA
CASSLFTSRGETQYF
TGTGCCAGCAGCTTATTTACTAGCCGAGGCGAGACCCAGTACTTC
>TRBJ1-4|TRBV5-5|NA
CASSLDWGPLLDEKLFF
TGTGCCAGCAGCTTGGATTGGGGGCCCCTACTTGATGAAAAACTGTTTTTT
>TRBJ2-5|TRBV18|TRBD2
CASSPQTSGGKETQYF
TGTGCCAGCTCACCACAAACTAGCGGGGGGAAAGAGACCCAGTACTTC
>TRBJ1-4|TRBV28|NA
CASNIEQTNEKLFF
TGTGCCAGCAATATTGAACAGACAAATGAAAAACTGTTTTTT
>TRBJ2-1|TRBV5-6|TRBD2
CASSTTLAGGHSEQFF
TGTGCCAGCAGCACTACTTTAGCGGGGGGGCACAGTGAGCAGTTCTTC
>TRBJ1-3|TRBV11-2|TRBD1
CASSSGTVQLRIGNTIYF
TGTGCCAGCAGCTCAGGGACAGTACAACTCAGGATCGGAAACACCATATATTTT
>TRBJ2-7|TRBV28|NA
CAGSPRIHEQYF
TGTGCCGGCAGTCCCCGTATCCACGAGCAGTACTTC
>TRBJ2-3|TRBV14|NA
CASSQRTDTQYF
TGTGCCAGCAGCCAGAGAACAGATACGCAGTATTTT
>TRBJ1-1|TRBV30|NA
CAWRAPTVPNTEAFF
TGTGCCTGGCGAGCCCCGACAGTCCCGAACACTGAAGCTTTCTTT
>TRBJ1-5|TRBV20-1|NA
CSAGTNQPQHF
TGCAGTGCTGGGACCAATCAGCCCCAGCATTTT
>TRBJ2-5|TRBV18|NA
CASSPPNQETQYF
TGTGCCAGCTCACCACCGAACCAAGAGACCCAGTACTTC
>TRBJ2-7|TRBV10-3|NA
CAISEGVTTYEQYF
TGTGCCATCAGTGAGGGTGTTACTACCTACGAGCAGTACTTC
>TRBJ1-1|TRBV27|NA
CASSLYLQNTEAFF
TGTGCCAGCAGTTTATACCTTCAGAACACTGAAGCTTTCTTT
>TRBJ2-7|TRBV5-4|NA
CASSSTRQAYEQYF
TGTGCCAGCAGCTCGACTCGACAGGCCTACGAGCAGTACTTC
>TRBJ2-2|TRBV6-5|TRBD1
CASRTGGGGELFF
TGTGCCAGCCGGACAGGGGGCGGCGGGGAGCTGTTTTTT
>TRBJ1-6|TRBV7-2|NA
CASSPYNSPLHF
TGTGCCAGCAGCCCGTATAATTCACCCCTCCACTTT
>TRBJ2-5|TRBV2|NA
CASSEGLALTQYF
TGTGCCAGCAGTGAAGGACTTGCTTTGACCCAGTACTTC
>TRBJ1-5|TRBV10-3|NA
CAISGGVNQPQHF
TGTGCCATCAGTGGTGGGGTCAATCAGCCCCAGCATTTT
>TRBJ1-6|TRBV18|TRBD1
CASSEVGQGNSPLHF
TGTGCCAGCTCAGAAGTAGGACAGGGTAATTCACCCCTCCACTTT
>TRBJ1-1|TRBV6-5|NA
CASSYSGRPEAFF
TGTGCCAGCAGTTACTCGGGCAGGCCTGAAGCTTTCTTT